This paragraph reports one T cell receptor (beta chain). Germline CDR1 WNHNN, CDR2 SYGVQD (reference sequence). V was clipped by 0 bases and J by 5 bases; unmatched bases: 6. This CDR3 is 15 amino acids long. This specimen comes from a study of shared clonotypes between healthy human individuals. Method: immunoSEQ multiplex PCR; TCRdb's copy keeps in-frame clones and lacks some. The data show 950,000 to 1,100,000 clones, around 78% seen once. The V call is TRBV10-1, the J call TRBJ2-7, with 8 bases identical to TRBD2. Sequenced sample: memory CD4+ T cells from PBMCs. As for subset: CD45RA-negative fraction. The clonotype originates from a man aged 18-30 years in good health. Some clones in this sample may be carry-over from other donors' samples. The CDR3, as DNA: TGCGCCAGCAGTGAGTCGATAACGGGAGGGAACGAGCAGTACTTC. This sequence encodes CASSESITGGNEQYF.